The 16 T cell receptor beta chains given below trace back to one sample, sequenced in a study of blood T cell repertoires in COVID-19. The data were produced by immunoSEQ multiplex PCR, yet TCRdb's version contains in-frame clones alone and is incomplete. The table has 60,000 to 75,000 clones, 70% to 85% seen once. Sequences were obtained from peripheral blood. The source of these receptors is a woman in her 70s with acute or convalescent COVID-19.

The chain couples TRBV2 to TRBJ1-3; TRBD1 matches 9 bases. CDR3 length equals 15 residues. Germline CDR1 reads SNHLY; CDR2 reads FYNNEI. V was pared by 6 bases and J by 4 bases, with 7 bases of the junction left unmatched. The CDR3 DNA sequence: TGTGCCAGCAGGGAACAGGGGGCGCCGGGAAACACCATATATTTT. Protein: CASREQGAPGNTIYF.

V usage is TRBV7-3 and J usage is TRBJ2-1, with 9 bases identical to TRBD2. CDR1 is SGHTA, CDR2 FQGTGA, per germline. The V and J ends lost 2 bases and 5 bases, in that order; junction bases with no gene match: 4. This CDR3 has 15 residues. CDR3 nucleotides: TGTGCCAGCAGCTTAGAGAGCGGGGGGAACAATGAGCAGTTCTTC. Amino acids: CASSLESGGNNEQFF.

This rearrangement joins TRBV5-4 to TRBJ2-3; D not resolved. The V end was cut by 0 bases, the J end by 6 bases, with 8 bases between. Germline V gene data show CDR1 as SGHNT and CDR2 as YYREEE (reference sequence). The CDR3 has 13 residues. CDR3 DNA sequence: TGTGCCAGCAGCTTGGCCAACCAGGATACGCAGTATTTT. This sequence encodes CASSLANQDTQYF.

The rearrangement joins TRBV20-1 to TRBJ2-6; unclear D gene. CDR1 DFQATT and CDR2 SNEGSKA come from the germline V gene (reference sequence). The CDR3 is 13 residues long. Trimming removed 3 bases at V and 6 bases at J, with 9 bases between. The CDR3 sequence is CSASLPSANVLTF. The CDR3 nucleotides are TGCAGTGCTAGTCTACCGTCGGCCAACGTCCTGACTTTC.

CDR3 protein: CASSPPGADRGLGYTF. The CDR3 DNA follows: TGTGCCAGCTCACCACCTGGAGCGGACAGGGGGCTAGGCTACACCTTC. V usage is TRBV18 and J usage is TRBJ1-2; TRBD1 agrees at 11 bases. V lost 0 bases and J lost 8; bases outside the gene matches: 8. The CDR3 is 16 amino acids. Germline V gene sequence: CDR1 KGHSH, CDR2 LQKENI.

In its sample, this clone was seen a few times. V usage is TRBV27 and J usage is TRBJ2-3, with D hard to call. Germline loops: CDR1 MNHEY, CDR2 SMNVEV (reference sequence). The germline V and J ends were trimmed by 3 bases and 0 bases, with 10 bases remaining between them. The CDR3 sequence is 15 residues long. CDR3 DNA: TGTGCCAGCAGTTTTCAGGATCCGAGCACAGATACGCAGTATTTT. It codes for CASSFQDPSTDTQYF.

This CDR3 reads CASSEVYRGNEKLFF. CDR3 in DNA: TGCGCCAGCAGTGAGGTATACAGGGGTAACGAAAAACTGTTTTTT. V gene TRBV10-2 combines with J gene TRBJ1-4; TRBD1 agrees at 7 bases. The CDR3 totals 15 residues. The V segment lost 2 bases and the J segment 8 bases; nucleotides outside the gene matches: 8. In germline, CDR1 is WSHSY, CDR2 SAAADI.

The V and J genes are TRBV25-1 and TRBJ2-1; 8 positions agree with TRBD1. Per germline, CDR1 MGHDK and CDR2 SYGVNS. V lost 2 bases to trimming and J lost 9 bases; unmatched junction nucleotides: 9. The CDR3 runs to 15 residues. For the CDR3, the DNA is TGTGCCAGCAGTGAAGAAACAGGGGGAGGAATTGAGCAGTTCTTC. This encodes CASSEETGGGIEQFF. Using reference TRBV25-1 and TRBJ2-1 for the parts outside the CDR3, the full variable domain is EADIYQTPRYLVIGTGKKITLECSQTMGHDKMYWYQQDPGMELHLIHYSYGVNSTEKGDLSSESTVSRIRTEHFPLTLESARPSHTSQYLCASSEETGGGIEQFFGPGTRLTVL.

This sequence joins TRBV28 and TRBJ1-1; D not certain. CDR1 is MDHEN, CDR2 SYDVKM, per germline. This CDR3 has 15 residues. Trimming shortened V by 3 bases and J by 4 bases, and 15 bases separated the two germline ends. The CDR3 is CASSFPGAGVTEAFF. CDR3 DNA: TGTGCCAGCAGTTTTCCCGGCGCCGGGGTCACTGAAGCTTTCTTT.

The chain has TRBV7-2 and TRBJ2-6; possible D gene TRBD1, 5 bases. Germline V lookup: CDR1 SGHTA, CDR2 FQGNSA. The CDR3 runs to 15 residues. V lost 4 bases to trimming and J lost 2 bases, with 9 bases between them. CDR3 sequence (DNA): TGTGCCAGCAGCTCCAGGGTGGCTGGGGCCAACGTCCTGACTTTC. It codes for CASSSRVAGANVLTF.

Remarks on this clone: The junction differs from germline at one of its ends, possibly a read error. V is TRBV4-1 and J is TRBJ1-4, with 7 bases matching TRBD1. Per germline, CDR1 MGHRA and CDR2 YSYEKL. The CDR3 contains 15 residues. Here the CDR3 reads CASTTGTATNEKLFF. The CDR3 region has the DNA TGCGCCAGCACGACCGGGACAGCAACGAATGAAAAACTGTTTTTT.

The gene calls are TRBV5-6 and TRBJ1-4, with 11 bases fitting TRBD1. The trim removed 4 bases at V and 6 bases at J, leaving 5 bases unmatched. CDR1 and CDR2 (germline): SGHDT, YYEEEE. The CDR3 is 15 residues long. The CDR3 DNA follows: TGTGCCAGCAGCCAGGACAGGGGGCGCGATGAAAAACTGTTTTTT. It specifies CASSQDRGRDEKLFF.

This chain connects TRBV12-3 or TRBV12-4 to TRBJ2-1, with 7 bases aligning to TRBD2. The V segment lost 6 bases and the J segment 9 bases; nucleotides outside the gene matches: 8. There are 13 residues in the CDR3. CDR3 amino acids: CASRVERGVEQFF. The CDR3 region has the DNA TGTGCCAGCAGGGTCGAACGGGGGGTTGAGCAGTTCTTC.

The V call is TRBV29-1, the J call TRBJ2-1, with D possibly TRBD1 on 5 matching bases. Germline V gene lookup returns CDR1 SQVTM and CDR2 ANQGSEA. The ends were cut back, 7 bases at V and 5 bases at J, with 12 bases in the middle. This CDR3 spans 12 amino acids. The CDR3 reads CSGRQGHNEQFF. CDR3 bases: TGCAGCGGTCGGCAGGGCCACAATGAGCAGTTCTTC.

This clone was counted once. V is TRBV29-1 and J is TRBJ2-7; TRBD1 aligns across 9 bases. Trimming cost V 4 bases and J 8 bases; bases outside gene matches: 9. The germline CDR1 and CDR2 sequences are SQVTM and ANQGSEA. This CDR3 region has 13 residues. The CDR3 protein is CSVVGTGLDKQYF. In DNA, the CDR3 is TGCAGCGTTGTAGGGACAGGGCTAGATAAGCAGTACTTC.

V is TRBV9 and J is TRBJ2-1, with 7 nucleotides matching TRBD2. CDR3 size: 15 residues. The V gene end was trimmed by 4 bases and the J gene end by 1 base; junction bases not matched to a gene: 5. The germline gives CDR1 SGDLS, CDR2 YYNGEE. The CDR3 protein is CASSLRLASYNEQFF. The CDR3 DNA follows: TGTGCCAGCAGCTTAAGACTAGCTTCCTACAATGAGCAGTTCTTC.